These 8 T cell receptor beta chains came from one sample sequenced in a study of blood T cell repertoires in COVID-19. Generated by immunoSEQ multiplex PCR, the TCRdb table keeps only in-frame clones and is missing some. The table includes around 130,000 clones, around 84% detected once. Sequencing was done on a sample of PBMCs or T cells enriched from blood (not recorded which). All receptors come from a man between 40 and 49 years old with acute COVID-19.

The rearrangement links TRBV6-5 to TRBJ1-6, with 9 bases identical to TRBD1. CDR3 length: 13 amino acids. Per germline, CDR1 MNHEY and CDR2 SVGAGI. Trimming cost V 5 bases and J 10 bases; bases outside gene matches: 3. The CDR3 coding sequence is TGTGCCAGCAGTAGGGACAGGGACTCACCCCTCCACTTT. Encoded protein: CASSRDRDSPLHF.

CDR3 sequence: CASSQSPGSSYNSPLHF. The CDR3 region has the DNA TGTGCCAGCAGCCAATCTCCTGGGAGCTCCTATAATTCACCCCTCCACTTT. The chain carries TRBV3-1 (or the pseudogene TRBV3-2) and TRBJ1-6; D unclear. V was clipped by 2 bases and J by 0 bases, with 11 bases between them. Germline V gene sequence: CDR1 LGHDT, CDR2 YNNKEL (reference sequence). There are 17 residues in the CDR3.

The rearrangement joins TRBV18 to TRBJ2-7, with a tentative D call TRBD2 (5 bases). Germline values: CDR1 KGHSH, CDR2 LQKENI. V lost 6 bases, J lost 6 bases, and 30 bases lay in between. This CDR3 comprises 18 residues. The CDR3, as DNA: TGTGCCAGCTCCCCCATATTCAGGACGGCTGGAGGAACGTCCGAGCAGTACTTC. Residues: CASSPIFRTAGGTSEQYF.

This chain connects TRBV29-1 to TRBJ1-4; 7 bases agree with TRBD1. CDR3 length: 13 amino acids. V shed 7 bases, J shed 7 bases, and the junction held 9 bases outside the gene matches. Germline V gives CDR1 SQVTM, CDR2 ANQGSEA. CDR3 coding DNA: TGCAGCGCCCGGCGAGGGGGCGTTGAAAAACTGTTTTTT. Protein product: CSARRGGVEKLFF.

This clone was observed many times. The genes are TRBV7-3 and TRBJ1-1; D is unresolved. CDR1 and CDR2 from the germline V gene are SGHTA and FQGTGA. The CDR3 consists of 11 residues. Trimming left V 5 bases short and J 11 bases short, with 12 bases between. CDR3 residues: CASSGGFGAFF. The CDR3 DNA is TGTGCCAGCAGCGGAGGGTTCGGTGCTTTCTTT.

This sequence joins TRBV5-8 and TRBJ1-2; 8 nucleotides line up with TRBD1. Unmatched junction bases numbered 9, after V lost 4 bases and J lost 4 bases. Germline CDR1 SGHTS, CDR2 YDEGEE. This CDR3 comprises 15 residues. Here the CDR3 reads CASSPGTGYTYGYTF. In DNA, the CDR3 is TGTGCCAGCAGCCCCGGGACAGGATATACCTATGGCTACACCTTC.

The V and J genes are TRBV7-2 and TRBJ1-4; tentative D call: TRBD1 (6 bases). The CDR3 spans 15 residues. The V end was cut by 6 bases, the J end by 7 bases, with 18 bases between. CDR1 is SGHTA, CDR2 FQGNSA, per germline. CDR3 loop: CASSSPGEGSEKLFF. The CDR3 nucleotides read TGTGCCAGCAGTTCCCCAGGGGAGGGAAGTGAAAAACTGTTTTTT.

The chain recombines TRBV5-5 with TRBJ2-3, with D possibly matching TRBD1 (6 bases). The CDR3 has 14 amino acids. Trimming stripped 5 bases from V and 2 bases from J, with 12 bases between. Germline V gene sequence: CDR1 SGHKS, CDR2 YYEKEE (reference sequence). The chain's CDR3 is CASSWTDFTDTQYF. The CDR3 DNA reads as TGTGCCAGCAGTTGGACAGACTTCACAGATACGCAGTATTTT.